Detailed here is one TCR beta chain. In the authors' workflow: Amplification from reference gene primers served as the basis for estimated nucleated cell counts. Method: immunoSEQ multiplex PCR; TCRdb's copy keeps in-frame clones and lacks some. That table furnishes V, J and clone size, whereas the DNA furnished D and trimming. Among approximately 150,000 clones listed, about four fifths were seen once. The CDR3 has 14 residues. V lost 4 bases to trimming and J lost 4 bases; unmatched junction nucleotides: 7. CDR1 is ENHRY and CDR2 is SYGVKD in the germline V gene. These data belong to a study of blood T cell repertoires in COVID-19. Study-wide background: The United States, Italy and Spain were the sources of the acute and convalescent COVID-19 samples. Nucleic acid was either cDNA or gDNA, and it came from T cells, B-cell-depleted T cells, or PBMCs.

This TCR was recovered from a man between 65 and 85 years old who had recovered from COVID-19. Sequenced material: peripheral blood. This sequence joins TRBV10-3 and TRBJ2-7; 7 positions match TRBD2. For the CDR3, the DNA is TGTGCCATCAGTGCTAGCGGAGTAGGTTACGAGCAGTACTTC. Residues: CAISASGVGYEQYF.